The 4 T cell receptor beta chains below come from one sample, sequenced in a study of T cells in localized non-small cell lung cancer. Assay: immunoSEQ multiplex PCR; the TCRdb copy retains only in-frame clones and omits some. The sample consists of 25,000 to 30,000 clones, around 90% of them appearing once. Sequences were derived from peripheral blood, sampled before any cancer treatment. These receptors came from a woman between 18 and 49 years old with stage I lung adenocarcinoma.

V gene TRBV11-3 combines with J gene TRBJ1-1; no clear D. Trimming took off 2 bases at V and 2 bases at J, with 24 bases between the two ends. The CDR3 runs to 19 residues. Germline values: CDR1 SGHNT, CDR2 YENEEA. The CDR3 region has the DNA TGTGCCAGCAGCTTAACCTCAATAGGCACCCCCCTCACTAACACTGAAGCTTTCTTT. It translates to CASSLTSIGTPLTNTEAFF. Filled out from reference TRBV11-3 and TRBJ1-1, the complete variable domain reads EAGVVQSPRYKIIEKKQPVAFWCNPISGHNTLYWYLQNLGQGPELLIRYENEEAVDDSQLPKDRFSAERLKGVDSTLKIQPAELGDSAVYLCASSLTSIGTPLTNTEAFFGQGTRLTVV.

The genes are TRBV5-1 and TRBJ1-3; no clear D. Trimming took 4 bases from V and 4 from J, leaving 15 bases between them. Germline CDR1 and CDR2: SGHRS and YFSETQ. CDR3 length: 15 residues. The CDR3 reads CASSTGEEGGNTIYF. As DNA, the CDR3 is TGCGCCAGCAGCACCGGGGAGGAAGGGGGAAACACCATATATTTT.

The chain joins TRBV19 to TRBJ2-3; D remains unclear. The CDR3 covers 15 residues. Trimming pared 7 bases from V and 3 bases from J, leaving 17 bases between. Germline CDR1 and CDR2: LNHDA and SQIVND (reference sequence). The DNA for the CDR3 is TGTGCCAGTACCGCGGTTCCCGGCCCGACAGATACGCAGTATTTT. This translates into CASTAVPGPTDTQYF.

The chain recombines TRBV6-6 with TRBJ2-2, with 7 bases that match TRBD1. CDR3 length equals 13 residues. Per the germline V gene, CDR1 is MNHNY and CDR2 is SVGAGI (reference sequence). V lost 8 bases and J lost 7; bases outside the gene matches: 7. For the CDR3, the DNA is TGTGCCAGCTCACCGGGACAGATCGGGGAGCTGTTTTTT. Protein product: CASSPGQIGELFF.